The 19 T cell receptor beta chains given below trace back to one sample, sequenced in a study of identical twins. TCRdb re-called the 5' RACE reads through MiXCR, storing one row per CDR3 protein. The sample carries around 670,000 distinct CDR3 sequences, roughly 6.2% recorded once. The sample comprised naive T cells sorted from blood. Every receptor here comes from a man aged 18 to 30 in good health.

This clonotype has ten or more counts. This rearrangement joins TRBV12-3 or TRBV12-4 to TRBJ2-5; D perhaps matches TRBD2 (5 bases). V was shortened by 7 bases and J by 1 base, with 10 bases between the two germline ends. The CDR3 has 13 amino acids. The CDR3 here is CASTPSSQETQYF. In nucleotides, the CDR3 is TGTGCCAGCACGCCTAGCAGCCAAGAGACCCAGTACTTC.

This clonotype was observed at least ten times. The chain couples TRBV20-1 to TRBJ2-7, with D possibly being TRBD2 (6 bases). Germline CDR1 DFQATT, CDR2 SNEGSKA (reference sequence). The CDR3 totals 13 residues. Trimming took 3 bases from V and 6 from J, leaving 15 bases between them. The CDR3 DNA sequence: TGCAGTGCTAGGTCCGGGACTGACGCCGAGCAGTACGTC. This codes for CSARSGTDAEQYV.

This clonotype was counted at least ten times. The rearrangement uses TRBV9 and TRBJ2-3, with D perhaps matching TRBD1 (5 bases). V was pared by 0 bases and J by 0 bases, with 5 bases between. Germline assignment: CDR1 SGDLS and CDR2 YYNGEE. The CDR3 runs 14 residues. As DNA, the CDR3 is TGTGCCAGCAGCGTAGGACAGAGCACAGATACGCAGTATTTT. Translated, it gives CASSVGQSTDTQYF.

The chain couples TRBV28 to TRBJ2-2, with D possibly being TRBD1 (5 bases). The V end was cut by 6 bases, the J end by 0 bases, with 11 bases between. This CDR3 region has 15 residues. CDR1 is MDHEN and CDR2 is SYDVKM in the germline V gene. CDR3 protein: CASRVRRANTGELFF. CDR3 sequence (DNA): TGTGCCAGCAGGGTGCGCAGGGCGAACACCGGGGAGCTGTTTTTT.

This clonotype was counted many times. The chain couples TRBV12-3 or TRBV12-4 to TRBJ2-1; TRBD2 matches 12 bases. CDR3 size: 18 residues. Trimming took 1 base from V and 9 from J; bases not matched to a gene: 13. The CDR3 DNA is TGTGCCAGCAGTTTAGAGGGTAGGACTAGCGGGATATGGAGTGAGCAGTTCTTC. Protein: CASSLEGRTSGIWSEQFF.

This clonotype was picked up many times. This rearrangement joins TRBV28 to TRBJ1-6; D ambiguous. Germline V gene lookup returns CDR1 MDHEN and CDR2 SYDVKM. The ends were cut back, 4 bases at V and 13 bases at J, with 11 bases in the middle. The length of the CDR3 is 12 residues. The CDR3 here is CASSSSGSPLHF. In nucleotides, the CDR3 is TGTGCCAGCAGTTCTTCCGGGTCCCCCCTCCACTTT.

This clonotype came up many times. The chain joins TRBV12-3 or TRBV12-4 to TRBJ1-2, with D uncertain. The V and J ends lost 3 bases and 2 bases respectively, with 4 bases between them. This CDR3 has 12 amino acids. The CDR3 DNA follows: TGTGCCAGCAGTTTTTCCAACTATGGCTACACCTTC. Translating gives CASSFSNYGYTF.

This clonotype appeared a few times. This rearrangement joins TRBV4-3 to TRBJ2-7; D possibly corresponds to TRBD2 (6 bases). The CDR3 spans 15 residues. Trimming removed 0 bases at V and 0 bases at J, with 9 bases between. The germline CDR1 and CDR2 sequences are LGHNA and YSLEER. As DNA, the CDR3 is TGCGCCAGCAGCCAAGAAGGAGGGTACTCCTACGAGCAGTACTTC. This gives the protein CASSQEGGYSYEQYF.

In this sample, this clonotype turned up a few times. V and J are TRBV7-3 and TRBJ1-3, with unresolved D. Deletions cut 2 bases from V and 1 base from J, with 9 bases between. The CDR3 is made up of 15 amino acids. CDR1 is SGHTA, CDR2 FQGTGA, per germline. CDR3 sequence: CASSLVTGSGNTIYF. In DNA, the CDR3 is TGTGCCAGCAGCTTAGTTACGGGGTCTGGAAACACCATATATTTT.

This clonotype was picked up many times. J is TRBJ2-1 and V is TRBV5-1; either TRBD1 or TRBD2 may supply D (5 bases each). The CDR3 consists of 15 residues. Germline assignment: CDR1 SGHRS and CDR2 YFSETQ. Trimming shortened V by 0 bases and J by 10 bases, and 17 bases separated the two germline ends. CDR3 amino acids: CASSLGDGALMEQFF. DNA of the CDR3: TGCGCCAGCAGCTTGGGCGACGGGGCACTGATGGAGCAGTTCTTC.

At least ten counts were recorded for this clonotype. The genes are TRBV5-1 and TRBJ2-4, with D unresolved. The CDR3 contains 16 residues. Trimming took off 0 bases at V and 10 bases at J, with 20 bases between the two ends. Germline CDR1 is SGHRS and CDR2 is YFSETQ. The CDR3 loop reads CASSLVGRTQHKIQYF. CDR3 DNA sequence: TGCGCCAGCAGCTTGGTCGGCAGGACCCAGCATAAGATTCAGTACTTC. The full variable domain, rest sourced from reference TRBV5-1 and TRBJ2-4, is KAGVTQTPRYLIKTRGQQVTLSCSPISGHRSVSWYQQTPGQGLQFLFEYFSETQRNKGNFPGRFSGRQFSNSRSEMNVSTLELGDSALYLCASSLVGRTQHKIQYFGAGTRLSVL.

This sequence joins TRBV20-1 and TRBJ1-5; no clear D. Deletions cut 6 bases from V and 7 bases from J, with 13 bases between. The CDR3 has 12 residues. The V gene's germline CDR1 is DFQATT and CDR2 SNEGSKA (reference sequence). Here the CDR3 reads CSAPPDGQPQHF. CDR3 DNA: TGCAGTGCCCCCCCGGACGGCCAGCCCCAGCATTTT.

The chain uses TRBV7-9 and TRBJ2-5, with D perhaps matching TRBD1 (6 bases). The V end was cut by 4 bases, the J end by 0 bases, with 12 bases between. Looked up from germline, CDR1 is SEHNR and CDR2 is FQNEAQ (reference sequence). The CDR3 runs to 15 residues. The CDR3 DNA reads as TGTGCCAGCAGCTGGACAGAAGAGTACCAAGAGACCCAGTACTTC. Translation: CASSWTEEYQETQYF.

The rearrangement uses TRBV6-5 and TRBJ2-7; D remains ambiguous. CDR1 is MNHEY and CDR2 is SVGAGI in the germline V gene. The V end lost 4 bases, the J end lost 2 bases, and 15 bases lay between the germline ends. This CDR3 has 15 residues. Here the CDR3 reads CASSSSYRSTYEQYV. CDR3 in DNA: TGTGCCAGCAGTTCGTCCTATCGGAGCACCTACGAGCAGTACGTC.

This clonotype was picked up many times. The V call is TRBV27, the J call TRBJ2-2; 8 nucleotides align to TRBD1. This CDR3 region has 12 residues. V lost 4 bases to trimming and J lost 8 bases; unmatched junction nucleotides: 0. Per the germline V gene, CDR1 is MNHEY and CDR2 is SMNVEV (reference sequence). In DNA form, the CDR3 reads TGTGCCAGCAGTTGGACAGGGGGGGAGCTGTTTTTT. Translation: CASSWTGGELFF.

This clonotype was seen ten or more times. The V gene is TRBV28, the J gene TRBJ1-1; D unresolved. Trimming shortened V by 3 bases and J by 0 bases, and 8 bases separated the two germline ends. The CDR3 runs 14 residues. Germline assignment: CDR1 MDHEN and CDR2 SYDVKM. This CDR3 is CASSFGSMNTEAFF. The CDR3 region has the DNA TGTGCCAGCAGTTTCGGAAGCATGAACACTGAAGCTTTCTTT.

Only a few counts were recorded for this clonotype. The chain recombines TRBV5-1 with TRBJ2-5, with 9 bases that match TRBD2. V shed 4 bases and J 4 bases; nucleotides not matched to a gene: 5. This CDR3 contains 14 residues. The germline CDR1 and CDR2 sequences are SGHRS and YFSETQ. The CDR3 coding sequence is TGCGCCAGCAGCATAGGGACTAGCTCAGAGACCCAGTACTTC. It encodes CASSIGTSSETQYF. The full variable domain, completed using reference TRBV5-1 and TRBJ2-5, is KAGVTQTPRYLIKTRGQQVTLSCSPISGHRSVSWYQQTPGQGLQFLFEYFSETQRNKGNFPGRFSGRQFSNSRSEMNVSTLELGDSALYLCASSIGTSSETQYFGPGTRLLVL.

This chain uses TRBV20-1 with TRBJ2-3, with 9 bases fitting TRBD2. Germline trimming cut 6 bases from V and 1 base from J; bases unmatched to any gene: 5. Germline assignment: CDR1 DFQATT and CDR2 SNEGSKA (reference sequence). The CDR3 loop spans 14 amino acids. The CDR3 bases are TGCAGTGCAAGACTAGCGGTAGGCACAGATACGCAGTATTTT. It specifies CSARLAVGTDTQYF.

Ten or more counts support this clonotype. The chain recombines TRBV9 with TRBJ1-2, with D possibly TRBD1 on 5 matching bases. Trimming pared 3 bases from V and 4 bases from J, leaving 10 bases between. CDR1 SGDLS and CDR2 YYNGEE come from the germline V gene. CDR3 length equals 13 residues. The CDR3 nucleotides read TGTGCCAGCAGCGGAGGGGAGGGCTATGGCTACACCTTC. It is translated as CASSGGEGYGYTF. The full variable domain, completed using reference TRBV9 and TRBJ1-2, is DSGVTQTPKHLITATGQRVTLRCSPRSGDLSVYWYQQSLDQGLQFLIQYYNGEERAKGNILERFSAQQFPDLHSELNLSSLELGDSALYFCASSGGEGYGYTFGSGTRLTVV.